This T cell receptor beta chain stems from a study of human T cells and chemical hapten exposure. Unique molecular identifiers were attached to individual cDNA molecules within the library. MiXCR, run by TCRdb on the reads, gives a single entry per CDR3 protein. The table has fewer than 150,000 distinct CDR3 sequences, around 8.5% seen once. There are a few counts of this clonotype. The CDR3 spans 14 residues. V was shortened by 4 bases and J by 4 bases, with 12 bases between the two germline ends. Germline assignment: CDR1 SGHRS and CDR2 YFSETQ. The total RNA was obtained from whole blood that was not fractionated.

The J gene is TRBJ1-5, the V gene TRBV5-1, with a possible D match to TRBD1 (5 bases). This TCR derives from a human donor in good health. Some clones in this sample may be carry-over from other donors' samples. Sequencing was done on a sample of whole blood. The CDR3 DNA sequence: TGCGCCAGCAGCCCGTGGGGCCCTAATCAGCCCCAGCATTTT. This codes for CASSPWGPNQPQHF.